This TCR beta chain came from a study of T cells in tuberculosis. Overall study: Sequenced TCRs come from CD1B-GMM tetramer-binding T cells.

Assay: immunoSEQ multiplex PCR; the TCRdb copy retains only in-frame clones and omits some. Here the sample spans approximately 100,000 clones, roughly 91% being singletons. After thawing and overnight rest, PBMC were stained with GMM-loaded CD1B tetramer, viability dye and anti-CD3 for sorting. The lipid loaded on the CD1B tetramers was C32 glucose monomycolate from Rhodococcus equi. This CDR3 has 14 residues. CDR1 SGDLS and CDR2 YYNGEE come from the germline V gene. Trimming removed 4 bases at V and 8 bases at J, with 18 bases between. The chain joins TRBV9 to TRBJ1-2; the D gene is possibly TRBD1 (6 bases). This TCR derives from an adult woman with latent tuberculosis. Sequenced material: CD1b-GMM tetramer-negative cells sorted from PBMCs. The CDR3 DNA reads as TGTGCCAGCAGCCTACCCCCATACAGGGAAGGCTACACCTTC. As protein: CASSLPPYREGYTF. Variable domain in full (rest from reference TRBV9 and TRBJ1-2): DSGVTQTPKHLITATGQRVTLRCSPRSGDLSVYWYQQSLDQGLQFLIQYYNGEERAKGNILERFSAQQFPDLHSELNLSSLELGDSALYFCASSLPPYREGYTFGSGTRLTVV.